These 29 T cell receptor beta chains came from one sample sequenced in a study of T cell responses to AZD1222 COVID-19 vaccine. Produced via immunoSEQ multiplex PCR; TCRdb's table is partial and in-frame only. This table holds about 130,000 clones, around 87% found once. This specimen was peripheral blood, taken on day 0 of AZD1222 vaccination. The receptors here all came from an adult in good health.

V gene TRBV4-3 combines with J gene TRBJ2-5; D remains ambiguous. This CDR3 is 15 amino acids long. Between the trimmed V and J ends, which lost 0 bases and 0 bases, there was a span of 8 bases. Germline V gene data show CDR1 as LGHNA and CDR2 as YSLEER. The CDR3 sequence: CASSQDVVNQETQYF. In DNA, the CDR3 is TGCGCCAGCAGCCAAGATGTCGTCAACCAAGAGACCCAGTACTTC.

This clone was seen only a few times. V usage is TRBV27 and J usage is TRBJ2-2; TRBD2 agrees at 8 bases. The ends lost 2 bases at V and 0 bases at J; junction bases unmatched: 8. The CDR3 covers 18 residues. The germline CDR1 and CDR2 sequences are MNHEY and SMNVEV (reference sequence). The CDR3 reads CASSLVRPGRANTGELFF. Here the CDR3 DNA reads TGTGCCAGCAGTTTAGTGCGTCCCGGGAGGGCGAACACCGGGGAGCTGTTTTTT.

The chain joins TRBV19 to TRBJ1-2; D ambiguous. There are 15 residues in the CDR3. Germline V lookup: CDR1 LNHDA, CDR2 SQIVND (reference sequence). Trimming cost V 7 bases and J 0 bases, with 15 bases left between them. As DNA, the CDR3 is TGTGCCAGTATCCCCTATCGAACAGCTAACTATGGCTACACCTTC. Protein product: CASIPYRTANYGYTF.

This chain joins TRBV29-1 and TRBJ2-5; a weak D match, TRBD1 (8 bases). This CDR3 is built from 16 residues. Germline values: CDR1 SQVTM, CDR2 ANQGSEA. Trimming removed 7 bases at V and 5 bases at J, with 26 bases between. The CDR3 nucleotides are TGCAGCGCACCGGGGGGCCCGGGTCAGGGGGCGGAGACCCAGTACTTC. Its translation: CSAPGGPGQGAETQYF.

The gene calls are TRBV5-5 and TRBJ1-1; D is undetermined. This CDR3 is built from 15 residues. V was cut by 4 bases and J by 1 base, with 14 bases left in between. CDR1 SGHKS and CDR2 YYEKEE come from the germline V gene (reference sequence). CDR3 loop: CASSPLQGQNTEAFF. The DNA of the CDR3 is TGTGCCAGCAGCCCACTTCAAGGTCAGAACACTGAAGCTTTCTTT.

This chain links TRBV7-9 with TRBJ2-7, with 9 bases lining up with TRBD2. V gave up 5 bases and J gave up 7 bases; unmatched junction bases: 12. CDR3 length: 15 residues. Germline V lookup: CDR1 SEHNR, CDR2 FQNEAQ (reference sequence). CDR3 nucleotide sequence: TGTGCCAGCAGCATACAAGCGGGGGGACCCCTGGAGCAGTACTTC. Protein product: CASSIQAGGPLEQYF.

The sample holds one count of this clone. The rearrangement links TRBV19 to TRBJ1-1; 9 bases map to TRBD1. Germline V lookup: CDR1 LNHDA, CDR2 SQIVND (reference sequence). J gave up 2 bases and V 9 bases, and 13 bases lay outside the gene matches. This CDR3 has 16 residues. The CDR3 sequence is CASNPQGAGGNTEAFF. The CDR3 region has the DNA TGTGCCAGCAATCCACAGGGGGCCGGGGGTAACACTGAAGCTTTCTTT.

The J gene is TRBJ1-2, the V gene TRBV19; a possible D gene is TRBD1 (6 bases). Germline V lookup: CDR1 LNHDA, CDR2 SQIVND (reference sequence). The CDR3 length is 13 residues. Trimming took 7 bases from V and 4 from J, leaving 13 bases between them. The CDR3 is CASTLGQSYGYTF. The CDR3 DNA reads TGTGCCAGTACCCTCGGACAGAGCTATGGCTACACCTTC. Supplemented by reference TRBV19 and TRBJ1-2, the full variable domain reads DGGITQSPKYLFRKEGQNVTLSCEQNLNHDAMYWYRQDPGQGLRLIYYSQIVNDFQKGDIAEGYSVSREKKESFPLTVTSAQKNPTAFYLCASTLGQSYGYTFGSGTRLTVV.

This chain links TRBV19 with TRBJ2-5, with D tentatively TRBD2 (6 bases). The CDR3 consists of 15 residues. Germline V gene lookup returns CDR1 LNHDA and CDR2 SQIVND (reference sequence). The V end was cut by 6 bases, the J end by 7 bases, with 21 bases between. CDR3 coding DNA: TGTGCCAGTAGCCACGGGGGAGGTGGAGGTGGGACCCAGTACTTC. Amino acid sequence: CASSHGGGGGGTQYF.

The CDR3 region has the DNA TGTGCCAGCAGCGGCGTAGGGGGGGCCATCGAGCAGTACTTC. It encodes CASSGVGGAIEQYF. The chain is built from TRBV11-1 and TRBJ2-7; possibly TRBD2 for D (7 bases). V lost 5 bases, J lost 6 bases, and 17 bases lay in between. Germline CDR1 and CDR2: SGHAT and FQDESV (reference sequence). This CDR3 has 14 residues.

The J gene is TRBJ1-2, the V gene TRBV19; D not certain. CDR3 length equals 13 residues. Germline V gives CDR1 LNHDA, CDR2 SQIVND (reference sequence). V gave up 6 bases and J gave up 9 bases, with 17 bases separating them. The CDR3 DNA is TGTGCCAGTAGGTCGGCGGGGATAAGTAGCTACACCTTC. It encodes CASRSAGISSYTF.

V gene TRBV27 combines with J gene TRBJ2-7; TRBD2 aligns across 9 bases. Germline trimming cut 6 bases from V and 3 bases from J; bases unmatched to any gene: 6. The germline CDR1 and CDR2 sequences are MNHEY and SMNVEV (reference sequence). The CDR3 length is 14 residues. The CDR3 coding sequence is TGTGCCAGCAGGCTTAGCGGGAGCAACTACGAGCAGTACTTC. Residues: CASRLSGSNYEQYF.

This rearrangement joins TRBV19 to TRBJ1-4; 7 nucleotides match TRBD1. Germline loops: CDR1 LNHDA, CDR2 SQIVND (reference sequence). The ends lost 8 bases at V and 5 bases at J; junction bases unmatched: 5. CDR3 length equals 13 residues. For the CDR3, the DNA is TGTGCCAGTCGGGGACAGCTGAATGAAAAACTGTTTTTT. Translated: CASRGQLNEKLFF.

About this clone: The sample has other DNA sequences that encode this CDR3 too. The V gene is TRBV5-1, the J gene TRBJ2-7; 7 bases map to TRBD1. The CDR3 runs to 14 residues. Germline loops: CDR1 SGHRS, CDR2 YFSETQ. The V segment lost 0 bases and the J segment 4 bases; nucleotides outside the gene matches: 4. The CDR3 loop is CASSLGQGGYEQYF. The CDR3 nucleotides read TGCGCCAGCAGCTTGGGACAGGGTGGGTACGAGCAGTACTTC. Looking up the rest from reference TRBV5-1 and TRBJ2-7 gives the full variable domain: KAGVTQTPRYLIKTRGQQVTLSCSPISGHRSVSWYQQTPGQGLQFLFEYFSETQRNKGNFPGRFSGRQFSNSRSEMNVSTLELGDSALYLCASSLGQGGYEQYFGPGTRLTVT.

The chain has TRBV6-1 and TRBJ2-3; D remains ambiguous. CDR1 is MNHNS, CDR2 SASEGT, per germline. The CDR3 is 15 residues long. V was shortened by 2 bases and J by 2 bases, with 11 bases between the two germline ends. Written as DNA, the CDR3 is TGTGCCAGCAGTGAACAGCCCTGGGACACAGATACGCAGTATTTT. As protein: CASSEQPWDTDTQYF.

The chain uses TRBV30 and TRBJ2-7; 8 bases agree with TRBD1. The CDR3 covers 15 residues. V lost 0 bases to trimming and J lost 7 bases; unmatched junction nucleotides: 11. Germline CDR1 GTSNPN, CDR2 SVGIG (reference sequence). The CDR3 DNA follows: TGTGCCTGGAGTGTACCCCAGGGGGCGATTCCTGAGCAGTACTTC. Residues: CAWSVPQGAIPEQYF.

DNA of the CDR3: TGTGCCAGCAGTAACCGGGACGCATTTTCCACTGAAGCTTTCTTT. Its translation: CASSNRDAFSTEAFF. This rearrangement joins TRBV6-5 to TRBJ1-1, with TRBD1 as a possible D gene (5 bases). CDR3 length: 15 amino acids. With 5 bases removed from V and 4 bases from J, the gap between germline ends came to 17 bases. Germline-derived CDR1 and CDR2 are MNHEY and SVGAGI.

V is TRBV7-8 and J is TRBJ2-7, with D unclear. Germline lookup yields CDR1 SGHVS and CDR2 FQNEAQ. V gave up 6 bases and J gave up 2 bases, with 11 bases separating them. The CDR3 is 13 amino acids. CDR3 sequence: CASRLDVPYEQYF. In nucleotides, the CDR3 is TGTGCCAGCAGACTGGACGTTCCCTACGAGCAGTACTTC. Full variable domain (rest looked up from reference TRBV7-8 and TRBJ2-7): GAGVSQSPRYKVAKRGQDVALRCDPISGHVSLFWYQQALGQGPEFLTYFQNEAQLDKSGLPSDRFFAERPEGSVSTLKIQRTQQEDSAVYLCASRLDVPYEQYFGPGTRLTVT.

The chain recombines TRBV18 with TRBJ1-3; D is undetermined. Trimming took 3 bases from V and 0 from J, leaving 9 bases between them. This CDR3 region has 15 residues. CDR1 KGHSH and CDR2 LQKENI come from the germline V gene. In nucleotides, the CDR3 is TGTGCCAGCTCACCTCTCTGGGGCTCTGGAAACACCATATATTTT. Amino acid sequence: CASSPLWGSGNTIYF.

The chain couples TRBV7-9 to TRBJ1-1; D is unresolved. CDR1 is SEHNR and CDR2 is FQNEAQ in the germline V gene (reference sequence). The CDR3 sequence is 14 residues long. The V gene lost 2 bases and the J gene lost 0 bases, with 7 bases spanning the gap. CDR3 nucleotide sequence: TGTGCCAGCAGCTTAAGGCAGTTGAACACTGAAGCTTTCTTT. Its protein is CASSLRQLNTEAFF.

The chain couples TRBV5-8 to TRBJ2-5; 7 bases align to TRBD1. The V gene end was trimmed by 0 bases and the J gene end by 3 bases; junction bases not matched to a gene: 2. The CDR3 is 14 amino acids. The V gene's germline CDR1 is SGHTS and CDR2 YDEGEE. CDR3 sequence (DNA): TGTGCCAGCAGCTTGGGACAGGGAAAAGAGACCCAGTACTTC. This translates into CASSLGQGKETQYF.

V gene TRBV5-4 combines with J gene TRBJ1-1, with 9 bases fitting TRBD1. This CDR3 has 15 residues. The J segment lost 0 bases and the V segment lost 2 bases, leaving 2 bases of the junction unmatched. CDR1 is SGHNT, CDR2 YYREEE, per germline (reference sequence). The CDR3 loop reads CASSFRDRVNTEAFF. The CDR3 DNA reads TGTGCCAGCAGCTTCCGGGACAGGGTGAACACTGAAGCTTTCTTT.

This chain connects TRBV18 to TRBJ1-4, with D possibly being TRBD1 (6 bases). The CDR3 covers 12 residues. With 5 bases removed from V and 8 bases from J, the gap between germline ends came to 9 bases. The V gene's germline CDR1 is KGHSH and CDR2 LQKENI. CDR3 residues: CASSSRGEKLFF. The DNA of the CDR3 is TGTGCCAGCTCATCCAGGGGAGAAAAACTGTTTTTT.

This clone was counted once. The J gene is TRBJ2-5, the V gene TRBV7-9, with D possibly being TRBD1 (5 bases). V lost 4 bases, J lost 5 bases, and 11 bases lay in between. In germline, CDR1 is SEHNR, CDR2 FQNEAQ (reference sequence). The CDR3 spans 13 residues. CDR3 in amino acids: CASSSAGMETQYF. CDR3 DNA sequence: TGTGCCAGCAGCTCGGCAGGGATGGAGACCCAGTACTTC.

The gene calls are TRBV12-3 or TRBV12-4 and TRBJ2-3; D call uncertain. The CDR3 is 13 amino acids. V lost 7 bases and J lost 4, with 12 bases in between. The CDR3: CASTSWAPDTQYF. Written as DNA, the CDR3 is TGTGCCAGCACCTCCTGGGCCCCAGATACGCAGTATTTT.

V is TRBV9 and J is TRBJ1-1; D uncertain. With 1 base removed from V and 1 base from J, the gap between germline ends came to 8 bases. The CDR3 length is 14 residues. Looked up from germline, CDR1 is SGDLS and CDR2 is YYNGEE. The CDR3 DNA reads TGTGCCAGCAGCGTATTGGACTCGAACACTGAAGCTTTCTTT. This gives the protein CASSVLDSNTEAFF.

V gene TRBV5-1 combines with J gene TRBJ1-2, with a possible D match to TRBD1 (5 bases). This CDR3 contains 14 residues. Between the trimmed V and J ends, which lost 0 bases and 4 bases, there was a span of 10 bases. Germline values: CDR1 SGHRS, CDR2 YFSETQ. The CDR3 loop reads CASSLGQGFYGYTF. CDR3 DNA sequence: TGCGCCAGCAGCTTGGGTCAGGGATTCTATGGCTACACCTTC. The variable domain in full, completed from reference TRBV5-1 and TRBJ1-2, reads KAGVTQTPRYLIKTRGQQVTLSCSPISGHRSVSWYQQTPGQGLQFLFEYFSETQRNKGNFPGRFSGRQFSNSRSEMNVSTLELGDSALYLCASSLGQGFYGYTFGSGTRLTVV.

CDR3 sequence: CASSPRFFTF. In nucleotides, the CDR3 is TGTGCCAGCAGTCCCCGTTTTTTCACCTTC. This sequence joins TRBV2 and TRBJ1-2, with D hard to call. Trimming pared 5 bases from V and 13 bases from J, leaving 11 bases between. The CDR3 runs 10 residues. Germline loops: CDR1 SNHLY, CDR2 FYNNEI.

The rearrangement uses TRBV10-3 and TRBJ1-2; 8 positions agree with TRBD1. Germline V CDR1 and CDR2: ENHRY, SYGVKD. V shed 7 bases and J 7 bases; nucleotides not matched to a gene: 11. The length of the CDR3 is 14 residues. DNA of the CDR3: TGTGCCATCACCGAAAAGACAGGGGTTGGTGGCTACACCTTC. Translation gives CAITEKTGVGGYTF.